This T cell receptor beta chain stems from a study of shared clonotypes between healthy human individuals. The CDR3 has 17 residues. V dropped 4 bases and J dropped 2 bases, with 19 bases sitting between them. The germline CDR1 and CDR2 sequences are WSHSY and SAAADI. This table comes from immunoSEQ multiplex PCR, and its TCRdb copy is limited to in-frame clones, with some not included. The sample carries 190,000 or so clones, roughly 70% recorded once. Only Caucasian adults living in Nashville, Tennessee made up the donor group. CD4+ cells underwent separation, giving CD45RA+ naive and CD45RA-negative memory subsets.

The sample was memory CD4+ T cells sorted from blood. Subset defined: CD45RA-negative fraction. This clonotype was sampled from a man aged 25-45 years in good health. The chain couples TRBV10-2 to TRBJ2-3, with D possibly TRBD1 on 6 matching bases. The CDR3 sequence: CASSGTARTGFTDTQYF. CDR3 bases: TGCGCCAGCAGTGGGACCGCCCGTACAGGGTTCACAGATACGCAGTATTTT.